This entry lists 20 T cell receptor beta chains sequenced from one sample in a study of T cell responses to AZD1222 COVID-19 vaccine. Profiling relied on immunoSEQ multiplex PCR, and the TCRdb table lists in-frame clones only, not all of them. This sample has 100,000 to 150,000 clones, with roughly nine tenths found just once. The material was peripheral blood, obtained on day 0 of AZD1222 vaccination. The receptors were gathered from an adult in good health.

The chain joins TRBV5-1 to TRBJ2-3, with D possibly matching TRBD2 (6 bases). The germline V and J ends were trimmed by 4 bases and 0 bases, with 9 bases remaining between them. Germline V gives CDR1 SGHRS, CDR2 YFSETQ. This CDR3 has 14 residues. The CDR3 protein is CASSAGLSTDTQYF. In DNA, the CDR3 is TGCGCCAGCAGCGCGGGACTGAGCACAGATACGCAGTATTTT. The full variable domain, completed using reference TRBV5-1 and TRBJ2-3, is KAGVTQTPRYLIKTRGQQVTLSCSPISGHRSVSWYQQTPGQGLQFLFEYFSETQRNKGNFPGRFSGRQFSNSRSEMNVSTLELGDSALYLCASSAGLSTDTQYFGPGTRLTVL.

The chain couples TRBV5-1 to TRBJ1-2, with 8 bases identical to TRBD1. After removal of 1 base from V and 3 bases from J, the junction contained 5 bases not matched to a gene. In germline, CDR1 is SGHRS, CDR2 YFSETQ. This CDR3 is built from 15 residues. CDR3 loop: CASSLFQGADYGYTF. In DNA form, the CDR3 reads TGCGCCAGCAGCTTGTTTCAGGGGGCGGACTATGGCTACACCTTC.

This chain links TRBV7-9 with TRBJ2-7, with 10 bases fitting TRBD1. This CDR3 comprises 12 residues. CDR1 and CDR2 (germline): SEHNR, FQNEAQ (reference sequence). Trimming cost V 6 bases and J 10 bases; bases outside gene matches: 6. The CDR3 reads CASSFDRGLQYF. CDR3 nucleotide sequence: TGTGCCAGCAGTTTCGACAGGGGGCTTCAGTACTTC.

V is TRBV3-1 (or the pseudogene TRBV3-2) and J is TRBJ1-1, with D unresolved. Germline CDR1 reads LGHDT; CDR2 reads YNNKEL (reference sequence). This CDR3 has 14 amino acids. Between the trimmed V and J ends, which lost 1 base and 4 bases, there was a span of 10 bases. In DNA form, the CDR3 reads TGTGCCAGCAGCCAAGCCAGGCGTGGCACTGAAGCTTTCTTT. Residues: CASSQARRGTEAFF.

The chain recombines TRBV5-1 with TRBJ1-2; a weak D match, TRBD1 (6 bases). V lost 0 bases, J lost 2 bases, and 11 bases lay in between. The CDR3 loop spans 15 amino acids. Germline lookup yields CDR1 SGHRS and CDR2 YFSETQ. The CDR3 is CASSLAPGENYGYTF. The DNA for the CDR3 is TGCGCCAGCAGCTTGGCCCCAGGGGAGAACTATGGCTACACCTTC.

The gene calls are TRBV25-1 and TRBJ1-4; D unclear. Germline V gives CDR1 MGHDK, CDR2 SYGVNS. V lost 5 bases, J lost 3 bases, and 13 bases lay in between. The CDR3 has 15 amino acids. The CDR3 bases are TGTGCCAGCAGTACGTCCCGGTCCTCTAATGAAAAACTGTTTTTT. Residues: CASSTSRSSNEKLFF.

CDR3 amino acids: CASSRHYEQYF. Here the CDR3 DNA reads TGTGCCAGCAGCCGGCATTACGAGCAGTACTTC. The rearrangement uses TRBV3-1 (or the pseudogene TRBV3-2) and TRBJ2-7; D remains unclear. The CDR3 is 11 residues long. The ends were cut back, 4 bases at V and 4 bases at J, with 5 bases in the middle. The V gene's germline CDR1 is LGHDT and CDR2 YNNKEL (reference sequence).

The chain joins TRBV5-3 to TRBJ1-2; TRBD1 matches 9 bases. TRBV5-3 is an ORF, with its function uncertain. The junction had 15 bases not matched to a gene; V was cut back by 6 bases and J by 0 bases. This CDR3 comprises 18 residues. As DNA, the CDR3 is TGTGCCAGAACCATCGACCGGGACAGGGCGTTCTCTAACTATGGCTACACCTTC. Encoded protein: CARTIDRDRAFSNYGYTF.

The V call is TRBV12-3 or TRBV12-4, the J call TRBJ1-3, with D uncertain. V lost 1 base and J 4 bases, leaving 5 bases between the germline ends. The CDR3 sequence is 13 residues long. The CDR3 bases are TGTGCCAGCAGTTTAGGGGGAGGAAACACCATATATTTT. This encodes CASSLGGGNTIYF.

The chain is built from TRBV3-1 (or the pseudogene TRBV3-2) and TRBJ1-2, with a tentative D call TRBD1 (5 bases). Between the trimmed V and J ends, which lost 5 bases and 7 bases, there was a span of 14 bases. The CDR3 length is 13 residues. CDR1 LGHDT and CDR2 YNNKEL come from the germline V gene (reference sequence). CDR3 amino acids: CASSGDSEAGYTF. The DNA of the CDR3 is TGTGCCAGCAGCGGGGACTCGGAGGCTGGCTACACCTTC.

V and J are TRBV28 and TRBJ2-7, with D possibly TRBD1 on 6 matching bases. V gave up 5 bases and J gave up 3 bases, with 14 bases separating them. The CDR3 is 14 amino acids. Germline lookup yields CDR1 MDHEN and CDR2 SYDVKM. In nucleotides, the CDR3 is TGTGCCAGCAGTAGTACAGGGTCCAGCTACGAGCAGTACTTC. Its protein product is CASSSTGSSYEQYF. The variable domain in full, completed from reference TRBV28 and TRBJ2-7, reads DVKVTQSSRYLVKRTGEKVFLECVQDMDHENMFWYRQDPGLGLRLIYFSYDVKMKEKGDIPEGYSVSREKKERFSLILESASTNQTSMYLCASSSTGSSYEQYFGPGTRLTVT.

The chain combines TRBV6-4 with TRBJ2-3; possibly TRBD1 or TRBD2 for D (5 bases each). This CDR3 contains 15 residues. The germline CDR1 and CDR2 sequences are MRHNA and SNTAGT. V was cut by 2 bases and J by 0 bases, with 9 bases left in between. CDR3 protein: CASSDEGSSTDTQYF. In nucleotides, the CDR3 is TGTGCCAGCAGTGACGAGGGGAGCAGCACAGATACGCAGTATTTT.

The chain employs TRBV5-1 and TRBJ1-2; no reliable D call. The CDR3 length is 13 residues. Deletions cut 0 bases from V and 3 bases from J, with 6 bases between. Germline V gene lookup returns CDR1 SGHRS and CDR2 YFSETQ. In DNA, the CDR3 is TGCGCCAGCAGCTTGGAACAGCACTATGGCTACACCTTC. This encodes CASSLEQHYGYTF.

This chain connects TRBV5-4 to TRBJ2-3; 9 nucleotides agree with TRBD1. Per the germline V gene, CDR1 is SGHNT and CDR2 is YYREEE (reference sequence). The CDR3 extends over 17 amino acids. Trimming cost V 4 bases and J 1 base; bases outside gene matches: 10. The CDR3: CASSTPGGDRGTDTQYF. Here the CDR3 DNA reads TGTGCCAGCAGCACGCCCGGCGGGGACAGGGGCACAGATACGCAGTATTTT.

CDR3 in amino acids: CASSYTGSNNSPLHF. The CDR3 nucleotides are TGTGCCAGCAGTTATACAGGGTCCAATAATTCACCCCTCCACTTT. This chain joins TRBV6-5 and TRBJ1-6, with D tentatively TRBD1 (6 bases). CDR1 is MNHEY, CDR2 SVGAGI, per germline. V was clipped by 3 bases and J by 5 bases, with 11 bases between them. CDR3 length: 15 residues.

The gene calls are TRBV15 and TRBJ2-5; 9 nucleotides agree with TRBD2. The CDR3 has 16 residues. V trimming: 1 base; J trimming: 2 bases; junction bases outside the gene matches: 5. Germline CDR1 and CDR2: LNHNV and YYDKDF (reference sequence). CDR3: CATSRGGGRAQETQYF. CDR3 in DNA: TGTGCCACCAGCAGAGGAGGCGGGAGGGCTCAAGAGACCCAGTACTTC.

This clone showed up just once. The chain employs TRBV3-1 (or the pseudogene TRBV3-2) and TRBJ2-7; TRBD1 or TRBD2 may be the D gene (6 bases each). The CDR3 consists of 15 residues. CDR1 and CDR2 from the germline V gene are LGHDT and YNNKEL (reference sequence). The V gene lost 4 bases and the J gene lost 5 bases, with 18 bases spanning the gap. The CDR3 DNA is TGTGCCAGCAGCCCCATCATAGGGGGAGGCAACGAGCAGTACTTC. This encodes CASSPIIGGGNEQYF.

V gene TRBV11-3 combines with J gene TRBJ2-5; the match to TRBD2 covers 12 bases. The CDR3 is made up of 15 amino acids. Germline CDR1 reads SGHNT; CDR2 reads YENEEA. J lost 5 bases, V lost 5 bases, and 6 bases had no gene match. The CDR3 DNA reads as TGTGCCAGCAGCCTACTAGCGGGAGGAGAGGAGACCCAGTACTTC. As protein: CASSLLAGGEETQYF. The entire variable domain, with the rest obtained from reference TRBV11-3 and TRBJ2-5, is as follows: EAGVVQSPRYKIIEKKQPVAFWCNPISGHNTLYWYLQNLGQGPELLIRYENEEAVDDSQLPKDRFSAERLKGVDSTLKIQPAELGDSAVYLCASSLLAGGEETQYFGPGTRLLVL.

This chain links TRBV6-2 or TRBV6-3 with TRBJ2-1, with 7 bases lining up with TRBD2. The V gene end was trimmed by 2 bases and the J gene end by 6 bases; junction bases not matched to a gene: 4. This CDR3 region has 14 residues. CDR1 and CDR2 (germline): MNHEY, SVGEGT. CDR3 sequence (DNA): TGTGCCAGCAGTTACGTAGGACTAGGCAATGAGCAGTTCTTC. Protein sequence: CASSYVGLGNEQFF.

The chain recombines TRBV5-6 with TRBJ2-1; TRBD2 matches at 8 bases. The CDR3 runs to 16 residues. Trimming removed 4 bases from V and 12 bases from J; junction bases left unmatched: 18. Germline-derived CDR1 and CDR2 are SGHDT and YYEEEE. This chain's CDR3 is CASSPLAERESRGQFF. The DNA of the CDR3 is TGTGCCAGCAGCCCACTGGCGGAGCGGGAGTCACGCGGGCAGTTCTTC. Looking up the rest from reference TRBV5-6 and TRBJ2-1 gives the full variable domain: DAGVTQSPTHLIKTRGQQVTLRCSPKSGHDTVSWYQQALGQGPQFIFQYYEEEERQRGNFPDRFSGHQFPNYSSELNVNALLLGDSALYLCASSPLAERESRGQFFGPGTRLTVL.